This TCR beta chain originates from a study of vaccination and CD4 T cells after COVID-19. Background on the study: Convalescent cases consisted of six males and four females, of whom two were Hispanic.

Oncomine TCR Beta short-read sequencing was applied to DNA from cultured CD4+ T cells. Using its own MiXCR run on the PCR reads, TCRdb lists one record per CDR3 protein. The table has around 15,000 distinct CDR3 sequences, about two fifths seen once. The CDR3 consists of 18 residues. Germline loops: CDR1 DFQATT, CDR2 SNEGSKA (reference sequence). J gave up 4 bases and V 0 bases, and 11 bases lay outside the gene matches. Documented treatment: approximately nine-day PBMC culture with coronavirus spike peptide pools or control peptides (ViraFEST assay). With approximately 9.9 ug/ml peptide pools and roughly 9.8 IU/ml IL-2, PBMCs were cultured at some 2 million per well. Only a few counts were recorded for this clonotype. Its antigen is currently unknown.

This clonotype was obtained from a human donor who had recovered from COVID-19. The chain recombines TRBV20-1 with TRBJ2-5, with 13 bases matching TRBD2. Here the sequenced sample was CD4+ T cells from blood, cultured in vitro, taken before SARS-CoV-2 vaccination. The CDR3 reads CSARDDGLAGVSGETQYF. CDR3 nucleotides: TGCAGTGCTAGAGATGACGGACTAGCGGGAGTTTCGGGAGAGACCCAGTACTTC.